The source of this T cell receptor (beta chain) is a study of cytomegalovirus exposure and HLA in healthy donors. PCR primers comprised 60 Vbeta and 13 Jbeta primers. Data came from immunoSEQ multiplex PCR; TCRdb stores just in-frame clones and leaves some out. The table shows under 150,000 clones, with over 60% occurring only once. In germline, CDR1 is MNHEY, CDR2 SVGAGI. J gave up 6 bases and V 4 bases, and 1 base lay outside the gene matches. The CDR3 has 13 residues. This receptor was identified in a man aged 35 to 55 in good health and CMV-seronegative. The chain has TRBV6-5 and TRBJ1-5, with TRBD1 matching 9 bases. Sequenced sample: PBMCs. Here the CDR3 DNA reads TGTGCCAGCAGTTTGGACAGGGGTCAGCCCCAGCATTTT. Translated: CASSLDRGQPQHF.